This T cell receptor beta chain was sequenced for a study of patients and donors after allogeneic stem cell transplantation. This clonotype was found a few times. Trimming stripped 2 bases from V and 4 bases from J, with 13 bases between. This CDR3 is built from 15 residues. Germline V CDR1 and CDR2: MNHEY, SVGAGI. TCRdb re-derived calls from the RT-PCR reads in MiXCR, one entry per CDR3 protein. The profile shows over 400,000 distinct CDR3 sequences, more than 15% of them singletons. This TCR was recovered from a human donor who was either an allogeneic HSCT recipient or a stem cell or donor lymphocyte infusion donor (not recorded which). It is not recorded whose cells these are; they may come from a transplant donor. The sample taken for sequencing was blood, either unsorted or a sorted T cell fraction (not recorded which). The chain joins TRBV6-5 to TRBJ2-3; D not resolved. The CDR3 DNA reads as TGTGCCAGCAGTTACCCGAGATCCATTCCAGATACGCAGTATTTT. Encoded protein: CASSYPRSIPDTQYF.